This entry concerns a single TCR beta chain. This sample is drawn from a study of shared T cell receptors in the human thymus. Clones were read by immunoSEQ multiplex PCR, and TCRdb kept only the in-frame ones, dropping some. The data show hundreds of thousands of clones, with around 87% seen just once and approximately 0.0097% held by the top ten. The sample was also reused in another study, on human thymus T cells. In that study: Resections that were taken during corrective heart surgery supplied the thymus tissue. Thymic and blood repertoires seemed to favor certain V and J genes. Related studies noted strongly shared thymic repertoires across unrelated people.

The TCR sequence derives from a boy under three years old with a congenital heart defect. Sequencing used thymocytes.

CDR3 protein: CASSLALAGTQETQYF. The CDR3 bases are TGTGCCAGCAGCCTGGCACTAGCGGGAACCCAAGAGACCCAGTACTTC. This rearrangement joins TRBV7-9 to TRBJ2-5, with 10 bases identical to TRBD2. The CDR3 consists of 16 residues. V was clipped by 5 bases and J by 1 base; unmatched bases: 7. CDR1 is SEHNR, CDR2 FQNEAQ, per germline (reference sequence).